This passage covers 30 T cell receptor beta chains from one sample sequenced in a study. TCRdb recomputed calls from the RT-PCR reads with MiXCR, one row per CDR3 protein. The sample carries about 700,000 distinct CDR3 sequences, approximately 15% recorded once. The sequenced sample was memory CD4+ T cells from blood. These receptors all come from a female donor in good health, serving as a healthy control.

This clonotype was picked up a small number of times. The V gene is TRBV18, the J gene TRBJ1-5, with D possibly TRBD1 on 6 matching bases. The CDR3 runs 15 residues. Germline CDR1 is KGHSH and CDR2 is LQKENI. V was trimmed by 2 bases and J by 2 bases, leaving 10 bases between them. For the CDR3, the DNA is TGTGCCAGCTCACCAAGCCCAGGGGGCAATCAGCCCCAGCATTTT. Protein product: CASSPSPGGNQPQHF. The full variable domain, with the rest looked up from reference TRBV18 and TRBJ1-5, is NAGVMQNPRHLVRRRGQEARLRCSPMKGHSHVYWYRQLPEEGLKFMVYLQKENIIDESGMPKERFSAEFPKEGPSILRIQQVVRGDSAAYFCASSPSPGGNQPQHFGDGTRLSIL.

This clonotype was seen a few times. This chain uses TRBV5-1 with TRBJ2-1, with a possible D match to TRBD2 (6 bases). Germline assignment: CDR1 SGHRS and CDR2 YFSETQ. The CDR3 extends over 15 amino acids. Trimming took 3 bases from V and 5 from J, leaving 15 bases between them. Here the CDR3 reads CASSSDPGGNNEQFF. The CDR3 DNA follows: TGCGCCAGCAGCTCGGATCCCGGGGGAAACAATGAGCAGTTCTTC.

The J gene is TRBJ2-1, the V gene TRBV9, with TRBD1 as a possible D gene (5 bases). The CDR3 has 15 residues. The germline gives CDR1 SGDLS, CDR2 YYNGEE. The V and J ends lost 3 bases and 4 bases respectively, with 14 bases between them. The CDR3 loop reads CASSAKTQGYNEQFF. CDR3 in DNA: TGTGCCAGCAGCGCTAAGACCCAGGGTTACAATGAGCAGTTCTTC.

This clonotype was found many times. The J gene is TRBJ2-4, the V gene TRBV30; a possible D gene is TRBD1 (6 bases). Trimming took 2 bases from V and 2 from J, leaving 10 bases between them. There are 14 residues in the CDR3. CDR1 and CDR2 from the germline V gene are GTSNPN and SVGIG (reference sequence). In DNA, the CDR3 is TGTGCCTGGAGTCCACAGGGATCCAAAAACATTCAGTACTTC. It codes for CAWSPQGSKNIQYF.

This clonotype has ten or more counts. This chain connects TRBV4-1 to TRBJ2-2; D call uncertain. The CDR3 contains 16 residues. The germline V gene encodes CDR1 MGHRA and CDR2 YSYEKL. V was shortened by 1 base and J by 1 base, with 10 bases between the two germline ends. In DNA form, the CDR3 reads TGCGCCAGCAGCCAAGGGTGGCAGGTGAACACCGGGGAGCTGTTTTTT. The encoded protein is CASSQGWQVNTGELFF.

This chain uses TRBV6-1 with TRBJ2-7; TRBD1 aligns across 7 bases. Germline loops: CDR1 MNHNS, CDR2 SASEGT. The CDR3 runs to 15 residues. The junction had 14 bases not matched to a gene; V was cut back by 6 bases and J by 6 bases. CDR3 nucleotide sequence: TGTGCCAGCAGAGGGGGCTCGATTATAATGACCGAGCAGTACTTC. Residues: CASRGGSIIMTEQYF.

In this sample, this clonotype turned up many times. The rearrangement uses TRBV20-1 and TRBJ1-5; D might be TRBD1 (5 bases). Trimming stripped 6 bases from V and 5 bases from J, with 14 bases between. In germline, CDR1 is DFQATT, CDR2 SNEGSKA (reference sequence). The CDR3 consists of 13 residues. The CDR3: CSAQDGGDQPQHF. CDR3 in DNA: TGCAGTGCACAGGACGGCGGCGATCAGCCCCAGCATTTT.

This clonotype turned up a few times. The CDR3 sequence is CASSQETGTAYIYEQYF. CDR3 coding DNA: TGCGCCAGCAGCCAAGAGACCGGGACAGCTTACATCTACGAGCAGTACTTC. The J gene is TRBJ2-7, the V gene TRBV4-1, with 7 nucleotides matching TRBD1. The CDR3 contains 17 residues. Germline V gene sequence: CDR1 MGHRA, CDR2 YSYEKL. V lost 0 bases, J lost 3 bases, and 11 bases stayed unmatched.

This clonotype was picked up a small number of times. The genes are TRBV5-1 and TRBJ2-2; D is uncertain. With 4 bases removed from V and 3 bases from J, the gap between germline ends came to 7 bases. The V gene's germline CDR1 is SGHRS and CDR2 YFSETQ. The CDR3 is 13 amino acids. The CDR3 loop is CASSSADTGELFF. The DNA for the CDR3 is TGCGCCAGCAGCAGTGCAGACACCGGGGAGCTGTTTTTT.

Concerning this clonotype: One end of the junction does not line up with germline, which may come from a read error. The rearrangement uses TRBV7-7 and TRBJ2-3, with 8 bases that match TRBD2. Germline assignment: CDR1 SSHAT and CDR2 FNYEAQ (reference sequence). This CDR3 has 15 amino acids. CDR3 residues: CASSPGGGRTDMQYF. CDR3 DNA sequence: TGTGCCAGCAGCCCCGGGGGGGGGCGCACAGATATGCAGTATTTT.

The CDR3 nucleotides read TGCGCCAGCAGCTTAGGCTGGGAAGGAGAGCAGTACTTC. Protein: CASSLGWEGEQYF. V gene TRBV5-1 combines with J gene TRBJ2-7; no clear D gene. This CDR3 region has 13 residues. CDR1 SGHRS and CDR2 YFSETQ come from the germline V gene. Trimming took 2 bases from V and 7 from J, leaving 13 bases between them.

The CDR3 protein is CASSSPGLAGVNEQYF. In DNA form, the CDR3 reads TGTGCCAGCAGCTCACCCGGACTAGCGGGAGTTAACGAGCAGTACTTC. The chain uses TRBV5-5 and TRBJ2-7; 13 bases are a match to TRBD2. The junction had 8 bases not matched to a gene; V was cut back by 3 bases and J by 5 bases. Germline V gives CDR1 SGHKS, CDR2 YYEKEE (reference sequence). CDR3 length: 16 residues. Supplemented by reference TRBV5-5 and TRBJ2-7, the full variable domain reads DAGVTQSPTHLIKTRGQQVTLRCSPISGHKSVSWYQQVLGQGPQFIFQYYEKEERGRGNFPDRFSARQFPNYSSELNVNALLLGDSALYLCASSSPGLAGVNEQYFGPGTRLTVT.

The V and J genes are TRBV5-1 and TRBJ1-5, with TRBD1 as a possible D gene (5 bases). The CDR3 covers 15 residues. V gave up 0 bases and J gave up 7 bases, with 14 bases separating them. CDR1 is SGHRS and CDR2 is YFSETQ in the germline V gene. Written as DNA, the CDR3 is TGCGCCAGCAGCTTGGCCGGGGGTCTCGAGCAGCCCCAGCATTTT. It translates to CASSLAGGLEQPQHF.

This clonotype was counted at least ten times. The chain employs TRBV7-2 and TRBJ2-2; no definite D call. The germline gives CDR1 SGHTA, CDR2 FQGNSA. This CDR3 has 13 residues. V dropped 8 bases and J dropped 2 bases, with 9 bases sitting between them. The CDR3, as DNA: TGTGCCAGCGGAAGAGTAAACACCGGGGAGCTGTTTTTT. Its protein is CASGRVNTGELFF.

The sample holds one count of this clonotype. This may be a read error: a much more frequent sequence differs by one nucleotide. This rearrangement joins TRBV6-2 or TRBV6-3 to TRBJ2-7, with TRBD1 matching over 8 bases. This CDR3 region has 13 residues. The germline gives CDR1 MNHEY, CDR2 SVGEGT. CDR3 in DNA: TGTACCAGTAGAGGGGACAGGAACTACGAGCAGTACTTC. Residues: CTSRGDRNYEQYF.

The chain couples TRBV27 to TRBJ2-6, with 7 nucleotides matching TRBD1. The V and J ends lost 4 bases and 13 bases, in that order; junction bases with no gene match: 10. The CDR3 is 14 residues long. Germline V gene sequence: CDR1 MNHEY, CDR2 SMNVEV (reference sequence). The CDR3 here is CASSSRQGPGVLTF. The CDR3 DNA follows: TGTGCCAGCAGTTCCCGACAGGGTCCGGGGGTCCTGACTTTC. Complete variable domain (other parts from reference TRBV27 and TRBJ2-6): EAQVTQNPRYLITVTGKKLTVTCSQNMNHEYMSWYRQDPGLGLRQIYYSMNVEVTDKGDVPEGYKVSRKEKRNFPLILESPSPNQTSLYFCASSSRQGPGVLTFGAGSRLTVL.

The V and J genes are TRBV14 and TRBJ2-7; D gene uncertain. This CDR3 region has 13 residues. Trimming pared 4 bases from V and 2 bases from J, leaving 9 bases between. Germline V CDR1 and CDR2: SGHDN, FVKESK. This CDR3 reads CASSLIGPYEQYF. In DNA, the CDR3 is TGTGCCAGCAGCCTTATAGGTCCCTACGAGCAGTACTTC.

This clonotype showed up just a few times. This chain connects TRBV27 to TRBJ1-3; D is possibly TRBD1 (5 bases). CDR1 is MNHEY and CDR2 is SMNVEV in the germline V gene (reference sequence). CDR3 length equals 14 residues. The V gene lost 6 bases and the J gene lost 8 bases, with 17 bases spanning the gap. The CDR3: CASSPRGASDTIYF. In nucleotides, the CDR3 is TGTGCCAGCAGCCCGCGAGGGGCGAGTGACACCATATATTTT.

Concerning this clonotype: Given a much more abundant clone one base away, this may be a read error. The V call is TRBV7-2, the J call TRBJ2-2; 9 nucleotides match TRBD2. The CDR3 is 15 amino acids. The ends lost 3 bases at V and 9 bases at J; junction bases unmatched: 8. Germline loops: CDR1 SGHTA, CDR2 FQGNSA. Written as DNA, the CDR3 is TGTGCCAGCAGCTTCGCTAGCGGGACCCACAGGGAGCTGTTTTTT. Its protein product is CASSFASGTHRELFF.

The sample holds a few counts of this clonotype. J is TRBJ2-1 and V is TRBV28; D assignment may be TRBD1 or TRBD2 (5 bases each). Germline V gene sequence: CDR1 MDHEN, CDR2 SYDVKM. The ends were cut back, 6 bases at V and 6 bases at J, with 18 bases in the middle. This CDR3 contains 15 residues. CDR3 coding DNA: TGTGCCAGCAGGGTCCTCGGGACCTCTGGCAATGAGCAGTTCTTC. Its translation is CASRVLGTSGNEQFF.

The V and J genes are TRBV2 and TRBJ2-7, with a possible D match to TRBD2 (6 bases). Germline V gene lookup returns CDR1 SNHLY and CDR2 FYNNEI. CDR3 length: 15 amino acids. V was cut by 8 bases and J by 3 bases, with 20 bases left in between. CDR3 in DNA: TGTGCCAGCCGTACAAGGGAAAGGGGAGGCTACGAGCAGTACTTC. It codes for CASRTRERGGYEQYF.

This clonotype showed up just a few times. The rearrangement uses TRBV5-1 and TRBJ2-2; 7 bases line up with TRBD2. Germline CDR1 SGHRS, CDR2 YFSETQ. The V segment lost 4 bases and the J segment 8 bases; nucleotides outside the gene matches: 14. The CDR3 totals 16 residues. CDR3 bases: TGCGCCAGCAGCAAGACTAGCCTAACCACGGGTGGGGAGCTGTTTTTT. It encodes CASSKTSLTTGGELFF.

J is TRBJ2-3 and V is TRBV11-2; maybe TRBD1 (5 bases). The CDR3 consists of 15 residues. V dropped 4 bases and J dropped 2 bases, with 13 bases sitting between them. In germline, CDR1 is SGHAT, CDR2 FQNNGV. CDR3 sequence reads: CASSWGWGITDTQYF. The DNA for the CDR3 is TGTGCCAGCAGCTGGGGCTGGGGTATCACAGATACGCAGTATTTT. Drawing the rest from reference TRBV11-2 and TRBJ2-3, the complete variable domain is EAGVAQSPRYKIIEKRQSVAFWCNPISGHATLYWYQQILGQGPKLLIQFQNNGVVDDSQLPKDRFSAERLKGVDSTLKIQPAKLEDSAVYLCASSWGWGITDTQYFGPGTRLTVL.

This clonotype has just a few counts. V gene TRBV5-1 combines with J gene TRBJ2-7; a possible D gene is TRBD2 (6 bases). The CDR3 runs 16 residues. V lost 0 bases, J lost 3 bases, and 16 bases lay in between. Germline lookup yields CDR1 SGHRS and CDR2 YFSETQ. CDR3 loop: CASSLAGGHGSYEQYF. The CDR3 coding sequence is TGCGCCAGCAGCTTGGCCGGAGGGCATGGGAGCTACGAGCAGTACTTC.

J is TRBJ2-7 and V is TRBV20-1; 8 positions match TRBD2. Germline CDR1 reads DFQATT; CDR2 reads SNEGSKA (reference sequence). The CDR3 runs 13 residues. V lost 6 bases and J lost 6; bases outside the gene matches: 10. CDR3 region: CSAEASGRSEQYF. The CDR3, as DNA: TGCAGTGCCGAGGCAAGCGGGAGATCCGAGCAGTACTTC.

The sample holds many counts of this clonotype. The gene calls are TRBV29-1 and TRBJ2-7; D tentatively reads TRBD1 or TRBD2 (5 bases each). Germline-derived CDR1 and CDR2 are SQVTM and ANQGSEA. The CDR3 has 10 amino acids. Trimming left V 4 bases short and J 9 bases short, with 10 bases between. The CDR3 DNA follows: TGCAGCGTTGTCGAGGGGCGGCAGTACTTC. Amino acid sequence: CSVVEGRQYF.

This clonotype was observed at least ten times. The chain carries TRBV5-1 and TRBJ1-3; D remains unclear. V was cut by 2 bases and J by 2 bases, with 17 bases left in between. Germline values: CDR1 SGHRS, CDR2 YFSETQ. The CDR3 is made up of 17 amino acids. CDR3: CASSFGSGSGAGNTIYF. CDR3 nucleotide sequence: TGCGCCAGCAGCTTTGGTTCGGGTTCGGGCGCTGGAAACACCATATATTTT.

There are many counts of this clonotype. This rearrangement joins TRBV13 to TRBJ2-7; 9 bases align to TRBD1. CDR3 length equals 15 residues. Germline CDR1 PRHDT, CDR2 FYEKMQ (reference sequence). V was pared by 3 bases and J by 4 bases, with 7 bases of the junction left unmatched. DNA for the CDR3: TGTGCCAGCAGCTTTTCCGGGACAGGGACTTACGAGCAGTACTTC. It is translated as CASSFSGTGTYEQYF.

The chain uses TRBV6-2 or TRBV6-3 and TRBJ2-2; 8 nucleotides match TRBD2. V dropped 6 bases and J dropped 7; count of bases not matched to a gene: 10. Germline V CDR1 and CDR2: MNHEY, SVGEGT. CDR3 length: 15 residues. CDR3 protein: CASSRRGLDNGELFF. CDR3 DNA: TGTGCCAGCAGCCGCCGGGGACTAGATAACGGGGAGCTGTTTTTT.

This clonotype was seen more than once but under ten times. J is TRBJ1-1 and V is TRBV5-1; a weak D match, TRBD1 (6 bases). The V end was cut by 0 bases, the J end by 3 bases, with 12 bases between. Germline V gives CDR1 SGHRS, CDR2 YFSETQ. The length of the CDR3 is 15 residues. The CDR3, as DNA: TGCGCCAGCAGCTTGGCTACAGGGTTGGACACTGAAGCTTTCTTT. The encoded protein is CASSLATGLDTEAFF.